The 4 T cell receptor beta chains below all came from one sample that was sequenced in a study of T cells after yellow fever vaccination (dated by TCRdb to about 2019). The library was generated by 5' RACE. Sequenced using an Illumina NovaSeq 6000. TCRdb cleaned the public reads at Q25 with fastp, built clones with MiXCR and kept in-frame beta chains. Identical CDR3 proteins give one entry, which carries the most common genes and DNA. A total of 45,000 to 60,000 distinct CDR3 sequences appear in this sample, 5% to 6.5% of them only once. Roughly 30% of the sample lies in the top ten. Reading the label with the study, this specimen's treatment or condition is: live attenuated yellow fever vaccine strain. Sequencing was performed on PBMCs, either bulk or a sorted T-cell subset (CD4+, CD8+, memory, or dextramer-sorted; not recorded which), taken on the day of the yellow fever booster vaccination. Receptors originate from a man aged 18 to 30 who received the YFV17D yellow fever vaccine.

This clonotype has a handful of counts. The chain couples TRBV9 to TRBJ1-6; D is unclear. Looked up from germline, CDR1 is SGDLS and CDR2 is YYNGEE. CDR3 length: 14 residues. Between the trimmed V and J ends, which lost 0 bases and 6 bases, there was a span of 7 bases. The CDR3 is CASSVGGFNSPLHF. CDR3 in DNA: TGTGCCAGCAGCGTAGGCGGGTTTAATTCACCCCTCCACTTT.

This clonotype was found many times. The gene calls are TRBV20-1 and TRBJ1-2; the D is unclear. The CDR3 spans 15 residues. In germline, CDR1 is DFQATT, CDR2 SNEGSKA (reference sequence). Trimming took off 0 bases at V and 4 bases at J, with 15 bases between the two ends. The CDR3 nucleotides are TGCAGTGCTAGAGATCTCGGTGATCTAGGCTATGGCTACACCTTC. Amino acids: CSARDLGDLGYGYTF.

V usage is TRBV4-3 and J usage is TRBJ1-2; D unclear. The CDR3 contains 16 residues. V lost 0 bases to trimming and J lost 0 bases, with 11 bases between them. The V gene's germline CDR1 is LGHNA and CDR2 YSLEER. The CDR3 reads CASSQDLFVANYGYTF. CDR3 DNA: TGCGCCAGCAGCCAAGATCTATTCGTTGCTAACTATGGCTACACCTTC.

V gene TRBV6-6 combines with J gene TRBJ1-5; TRBD1 matches 10 bases. V lost 2 bases and J lost 3; bases outside the gene matches: 7. This CDR3 is built from 17 residues. Germline loops: CDR1 MNHNY, CDR2 SVGAGI (reference sequence). The CDR3 loop is CASSYGWDRGYNQPQHF. The CDR3 DNA sequence: TGTGCCAGCAGTTACGGGTGGGACAGGGGTTACAATCAGCCCCAGCATTTT.